The rows below give T cell receptor beta chains drawn from one sample of a study of identical twins. TCRdb re-analysed the 5' RACE reads in MiXCR, keeping a single row per CDR3 protein. The sample lists roughly 1.6 million distinct CDR3 sequences, around 33% occurring once. Sequenced input: cord blood. Receptors were obtained from a newborn girl in good health. The CDR3 runs from the conserved cysteine through the conserved F or W. D genes are given only for firm matches. Not all rows give a size; the values are once, few, many and, for expanded clones, a class.

V gene	D gene	J gene	clone size	CDR3 protein	CDR3 DNA
TRBV27	TRBD2	TRBJ2-7	many	CATGTSGYEQYF	TGTGCCACCGGGACTAGCGGCTACGAGCAGTACTTC
TRBV7-8	TRBD1	TRBJ1-2	-	CASSRTSGQNYGYTF	TGTGCCAGCAGCCGGACCTCGGGACAGAACTATGGCTACACCTTC
TRBV28	TRBD1	TRBJ1-5	-	CASTPRTGGNQPQHF	TGTGCCAGCACACCCCGGACAGGGGGCAATCAGCCCCAGCATTTT
TRBV29-1	-	TRBJ2-2	few	CSVEDRGRENTGELFF	TGCAGCGTTGAAGATCGGGGACGGGAAAACACCGGGGAGCTGTTTTTT
TRBV3-1	-	TRBJ1-5	-	CASSQVLAYQPQHF	TGTGCCAGCAGCCAAGTGTTGGCTTATCAGCCCCAGCATTTT
TRBV5-1	TRBD1	TRBJ2-7	-	CASSLTGERYEQYF	TGCGCCAGCAGCTTGACAGGGGAGCGGTACGAGCAGTACTTC
TRBV6-1	TRBD1	TRBJ1-6	-	CASSEADRVNSPLHF	TGTGCCAGCAGTGAAGCCGACAGGGTCAATTCACCCCTCCACTTT
TRBV7-6	-	TRBJ2-7	few	CASSTGPILEQYF	TGTGCCAGCAGCACGGGTCCTATCCTCGAGCAGTACTTC
TRBV5-1	-	TRBJ1-1	few	CASSLGLHPGQNTEAFF	TGCGCCAGCAGCTTGGGGCTGCACCCGGGACAGAACACTGAAGCTTTCTTT
TRBV11-2	-	TRBJ2-5	few	CASSPRRDKETQYF	TGTGCCAGCAGCCCAAGGCGCGATAAAGAGACCCAGTACTTC
TRBV20-1	TRBD2	TRBJ2-3	-	CSVKPGGGTDTQYF	TGCAGTGTAAAGCCGGGAGGGGGCACAGATACGCAGTATTTT
TRBV20-1	-	TRBJ2-7	-	CSASRTAYEQYF	TGCAGTGCTAGTCGGACCGCCTACGAGCAGTACTTC
TRBV12-3/TRBV12-4	-	TRBJ1-1	-	CASSSLPGTSNTEAFF	TGTGCCAGCAGTTCCCTTCCCGGGACATCGAACACTGAAGCTTTCTTT
TRBV7-9	-	TRBJ1-2	many	CASSLSGQYGYTF	TGTGCCAGCAGCTTATCGGGGCAATATGGCTACACCTTC
TRBV5-1	-	TRBJ2-1	few	CASSRVGGFSYNEQFF	TGCGCCAGCAGCCGGGTAGGTGGATTCTCCTACAATGAGCAGTTCTTC
TRBV2	TRBD2	TRBJ2-7	-	CASRDGSGGGSYEQYF	TGTGCCAGCAGGGATGGTAGCGGGGGAGGATCTTACGAGCAGTACTTC
TRBV20-1	-	TRBJ2-5	few	CSASPGKETQYF	TGCAGTGCTAGCCCGGGAAAAGAGACCCAGTACTTC
TRBV3-1	-	TRBJ2-7	-	CASSLKTGNYYEQYF	TGTGCCAGCAGCCTAAAGACTGGAAATTACTACGAGCAGTACTTC
TRBV2	TRBD2	TRBJ2-1	few	CASSDPVLAGAYNEQFF	TGTGCCAGCAGTGACCCAGTACTAGCGGGGGCTTACAATGAGCAGTTCTTC
TRBV7-6	TRBD2	TRBJ2-7	-	CASSPLSAGVSYEQYF	TGTGCCAGCAGCCCTTTATCCGCGGGAGTGTCCTACGAGCAGTACTTC
TRBV7-9	-	TRBJ2-1	few	CASSLEGRPGSTYNEQFF	TGTGCCAGCAGCTTAGAGGGGCGGCCCGGGAGTACCTACAATGAGCAGTTCTTC
TRBV12-3/TRBV12-4	TRBD2	TRBJ2-2	few	CASSPNSGTGTTFTGELFF	TGTGCCAGCAGCCCCAACTCAGGGACCGGGACTACCTTCACCGGGGAGCTGTTTTTT
TRBV10-3	TRBD2	TRBJ2-1	-	CATAGGPSSYNEQFF	TGTGCCACCGCGGGGGGGCCCAGCTCCTACAATGAGCAGTTCTTC
TRBV12-3/TRBV12-4	TRBD2	TRBJ2-2	-	CASSFGEGSTGELFF	TGTGCCAGCAGTTTTGGGGAGGGGAGCACCGGGGAGCTGTTTTTT
TRBV20-1	TRBD2	TRBJ2-7	-	CSALAGPYEQYF	TGCAGTGCCCTAGCGGGCCCCTACGAGCAGTACTTC
TRBV20-1	TRBD2	TRBJ2-3	few	CSARWPLRRGATDTQYF	TGCAGTGCTAGATGGCCTTTACGGCGGGGGGCCACAGATACGCAGTATTTT
TRBV2	TRBD2	TRBJ2-1	few	CASSEALLAGADNEQFF	TGTGCCAGCAGTGAAGCGCTCCTAGCGGGAGCGGACAATGAGCAGTTCTTC
TRBV5-1	-	TRBJ1-1	once	CASSLVGERYTEAFF	TGCGCCAGCAGCTTGGTTGGGGAAAGATACACTGAAGCTTTCTTT
TRBV20-1	TRBD2	TRBJ2-1	few	CSARLTSGDLSSYNEQFF	TGCAGTGCTAGGTTGACTAGCGGGGACCTCAGCTCCTACAATGAGCAGTTCTTC
TRBV6-5	-	TRBJ2-1	-	CASSYSRVYNGQFF	TGTGCCAGCAGTTACTCGCGGGTCTACAATGGGCAGTTCTTC
TRBV12-3/TRBV12-4	-	TRBJ1-1	-	CASRQRGEAFF	TGTGCCAGCAGACAACGAGGTGAAGCTTTCTTT
TRBV6-1	-	TRBJ1-1	-	CASSARTLEAFF	TGTGCCAGCAGTGCCCGGACCCTTGAAGCTTTCTTT
TRBV27	TRBD2	TRBJ2-3	few	CASSSGREVDTQYF	TGTGCCAGCAGCTCGGGACGGGAGGTAGATACGCAGTATTTT
TRBV10-2	TRBD1	TRBJ2-3	few	CASRWGQGILDTQYF	TGCGCCAGCAGATGGGGACAGGGAATTTTAGATACGCAGTATTTT
TRBV3-1	TRBD2	TRBJ2-1	few	CASSPQGLAGGNNEQFF	TGTGCCAGCAGCCCCCAAGGACTAGCGGGAGGAAACAATGAGCAGTTCTTC
TRBV5-1	TRBD2	TRBJ2-1	many	CASSLGTSGNYNEQFF	TGCGCCAGCAGCCTAGGGACTAGCGGGAACTACAATGAGCAGTTCTTC
TRBV6-5	-	TRBJ2-1	-	CASSGLIYNEQFF	TGTGCCAGCAGTGGCCTCATCTACAATGAGCAGTTCTTC
TRBV2	-	TRBJ2-3	few	CASSEWIRSTDTQYF	TGTGCCAGCAGTGAGTGGATTAGGAGCACAGATACGCAGTATTTT
TRBV29-1	-	TRBJ2-7	-	CSVEGLPLTPYERYF	TGCAGCGTTGAAGGACTACCCCTAACCCCCTACGAGCGGTACTTC
TRBV29-1	-	TRBJ2-1	-	CSVGSTPQETQFF	TGCAGCGTTGGGTCCACCCCTCAAGAGACCCAGTTCTTC
TRBV29-1	-	TRBJ2-1	many	CSALEGGQFF	TGCAGCGCCCTCGAGGGGGGGCAGTTCTTC
TRBV27	-	TRBJ1-2	-	CASRARGADYGYTF	TGTGCCAGCAGAGCCCGGGGGGCGGACTATGGCTACACCTTC
TRBV6-2/TRBV6-3	TRBD2	TRBJ2-5	-	CASSFPQAGWETQYF	TGTGCCAGCAGTTTTCCCCAAGCGGGATGGGAGACCCAGTACTTC
TRBV20-1	TRBD1	TRBJ2-7	-	CSARETGGSYEQYF	TGCAGTGCTAGAGAGACAGGGGGCTCCTACGAGCAGTACTTC